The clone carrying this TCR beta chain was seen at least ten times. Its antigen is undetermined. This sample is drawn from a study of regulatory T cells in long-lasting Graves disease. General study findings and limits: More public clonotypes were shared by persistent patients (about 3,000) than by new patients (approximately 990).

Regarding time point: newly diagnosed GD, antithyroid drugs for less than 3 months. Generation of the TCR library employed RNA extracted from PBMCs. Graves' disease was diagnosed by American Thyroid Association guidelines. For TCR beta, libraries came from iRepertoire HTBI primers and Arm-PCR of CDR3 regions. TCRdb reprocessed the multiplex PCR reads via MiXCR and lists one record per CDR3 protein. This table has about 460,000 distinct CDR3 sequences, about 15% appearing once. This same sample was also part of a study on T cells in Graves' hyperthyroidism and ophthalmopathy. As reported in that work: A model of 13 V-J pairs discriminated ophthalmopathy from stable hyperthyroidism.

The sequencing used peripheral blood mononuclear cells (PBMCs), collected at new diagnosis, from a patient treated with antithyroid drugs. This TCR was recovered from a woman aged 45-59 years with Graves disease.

The CDR3 spells CASSLPGSRNYEQYF. The DNA of the CDR3 is TGTGCCAGCAGCTTACCCGGTAGCCGGAACTACGAGCAGTACTTC. V is TRBV11-2 and J is TRBJ2-7, with D unresolved. The V and J ends lost 2 bases and 3 bases respectively, with 14 bases between them. Per the germline V gene, CDR1 is SGHAT and CDR2 is FQNNGV. The CDR3 runs to 15 residues. The full variable domain, rest sourced from reference TRBV11-2 and TRBJ2-7, is EAGVAQSPRYKIIEKRQSVAFWCNPISGHATLYWYQQILGQGPKLLIQFQNNGVVDDSQLPKDRFSAERLKGVDSTLKIQPAKLEDSAVYLCASSLPGSRNYEQYFGPGTRLTVT.